Following are 5 T cell receptor beta chains from one sample sequenced in a study of Tregs in tolerant kidney transplant recipients. Here immunoSEQ multiplex PCR was the method, and the copy in TCRdb shows in-frame clones only, minus some. The table lists 95,000 to 120,000 clones, 90% of them singletons. The sequenced sample was CD4+ T cells from blood, obtained before the transplant. The source is a human donor who received a combined kidney and bone marrow transplant.

This chain connects TRBV5-6 to TRBJ1-2, with 12 bases matching TRBD1. V lost 3 bases and J lost 0; bases outside the gene matches: 3. The length of the CDR3 is 16 residues. The germline gives CDR1 SGHDT, CDR2 YYEEEE. This chain's CDR3 is CASSWGQGATNYGYTF. The CDR3 DNA sequence: TGTGCCAGCAGCTGGGGACAGGGGGCAACTAACTATGGCTACACCTTC.

This chain connects TRBV27 to TRBJ2-5; D not certain. The CDR3 contains 13 residues. Germline loops: CDR1 MNHEY, CDR2 SMNVEV (reference sequence). The germline V and J ends were trimmed by 5 bases and 2 bases, with 9 bases remaining between them. The CDR3 loop reads CASSGGIQETQYF. The CDR3 nucleotides are TGTGCCAGCAGTGGCGGTATTCAAGAGACCCAGTACTTC.

The chain employs TRBV6-1 and TRBJ1-5; D uncertain. This CDR3 contains 14 residues. V was cut by 4 bases and J by 6 bases, with 13 bases left in between. From germline, CDR1 is MNHNS and CDR2 SASEGT. CDR3 sequence reads: CASSVPPGGQPQHF. The DNA for the CDR3 is TGTGCCAGCAGTGTCCCCCCGGGAGGTCAGCCCCAGCATTTT.

V gene TRBV7-9 combines with J gene TRBJ2-1, with a possible D match to TRBD2 (5 bases). The CDR3 extends over 12 amino acids. V lost 6 bases and J lost 15, with 18 bases in between. The germline CDR1 and CDR2 sequences are SEHNR and FQNEAQ (reference sequence). The chain's CDR3 is CASSEEGLMGFF. The CDR3 DNA follows: TGTGCCAGCAGTGAAGAGGGCCTGATGGGGTTCTTC.

The chain employs TRBV18 and TRBJ2-1; TRBD2 might be the D (5 bases). The CDR3 totals 16 residues. In germline, CDR1 is KGHSH, CDR2 LQKENI. Trimming pared 0 bases from V and 5 bases from J, leaving 14 bases between. The CDR3 loop is CASSPPRAYGHNEQFF. The CDR3 DNA reads as TGTGCCAGCTCACCACCGAGGGCGTATGGTCACAATGAGCAGTTCTTC.